This TCR beta chain is from a study of OX40 agonist ivuxolimab in advanced cancers. Study-level background: Dose-escalation patients had hepatocellular carcinoma, melanoma, renal cell or head and neck cancer.

The method was immunoSEQ multiplex PCR; TCRdb's version includes in-frame clones alone and lacks a portion of them. The sample holds 65,000 to 85,000 clones, about 85% seen once. This clone has more than one count but fewer than ten. Antigen unknown. Study conclusions and caveats: There were also nonresponders showing low normalized T-cell clonal expansion.

This specimen was CD4+ or CD8+ T cells sorted from blood, taken in a trial of the OX40 agonist ivuxolimab. This clonotype originated in an adult with an advanced solid tumor such as melanoma, head and neck, liver or kidney cancer.

Here the CDR3 reads CASSLGTGYNEQFF. CDR3 bases: TGTGCCAGCAGTTTAGGGACAGGGTACAATGAGCAGTTCTTC. The chain joins TRBV6-5 to TRBJ2-1; TRBD1 matches at 9 bases. This CDR3 comprises 14 residues. V lost 4 bases to trimming and J lost 4 bases; unmatched junction nucleotides: 2. Germline V gene lookup returns CDR1 MNHEY and CDR2 SVGAGI.